This T cell receptor (beta chain) was found in a study of identical twins. This clonotype was counted a few times. V lost 5 bases to trimming and J lost 7 bases, with 10 bases between them. The CDR3 has 12 residues. Per the germline V gene, CDR1 is SGHTA and CDR2 is FQGTGA. From the 5' RACE reads, TCRdb called clonotypes with MiXCR, one entry per CDR3 protein. The table lists hundreds of thousands of distinct CDR3 sequences, over 5% of them singletons. The clonotype comes from a man between 18 and 29 years old in good health. This chain uses TRBV7-3 with TRBJ2-3; D perhaps matches TRBD2 (6 bases). Sequenced sample: naive T cells sorted from blood. CDR3 coding DNA: TGTGCCAGCAGCCCGGGAGCCAATACGCAGTATTTT. Its protein product is CASSPGANTQYF.